Below, 24 T cell receptor beta chains from the same sample are listed, as sequenced in a study of glioma-infiltrating T cells after dendritic cell vaccination. Generated by immunoSEQ multiplex PCR, the TCRdb table keeps only in-frame clones and is missing some. This sample has 90,000 or so clones, with around 85% found just once. The material sequenced was blood, taken before dendritic cell vaccination. The receptor source for this set is a human donor with glioblastoma.

This clone was counted a single time. The V and J genes are TRBV6-5 and TRBJ2-7, with 12 bases lining up with TRBD2. The CDR3 consists of 16 residues. V lost 5 bases to trimming and J lost 2 bases; unmatched junction nucleotides: 7. Germline-derived CDR1 and CDR2 are MNHEY and SVGAGI. The CDR3 bases are TGTGCCAGCAGTAACTTACTAGCGGGGGGCCCCTACGAGCAGTACTTC. Translation: CASSNLLAGGPYEQYF.

The V call is TRBV5-5, the J call TRBJ2-7, with a tentative D call TRBD2 (5 bases). V was pared by 0 bases and J by 0 bases, with 16 bases between. Germline loops: CDR1 SGHKS, CDR2 YYEKEE (reference sequence). The CDR3 is 17 residues long. CDR3 bases: TGTGCCAGCAGCTTGGGGGAGTCGAGTTGGAGCTCCTACGAGCAGTACTTC. Protein: CASSLGESSWSSYEQYF.

The chain uses TRBV19 and TRBJ2-5; 11 nucleotides line up with TRBD2. The germline V gene encodes CDR1 LNHDA and CDR2 SQIVND (reference sequence). CDR3 length equals 16 residues. Germline trimming cut 1 base from V and 4 bases from J; bases unmatched to any gene: 5. CDR3: CASSIGTSGRGETQYF. In DNA form, the CDR3 reads TGTGCCAGTAGTATAGGTACTAGCGGGAGAGGAGAGACCCAGTACTTC.

The chain combines TRBV4-1 with TRBJ1-1; tentatively, D is TRBD1 (5 bases). Germline V CDR1 and CDR2: MGHRA, YSYEKL. The CDR3 extends over 15 amino acids. Trimming left V 0 bases short and J 4 bases short, with 12 bases between. The CDR3 DNA follows: TGCGCCAGCAGCCAAGATCCAGCCGGGGGCACTGAAGCTTTCTTT. As protein: CASSQDPAGGTEAFF.

The chain uses TRBV15 and TRBJ2-2, with 8 positions matching TRBD1. The CDR3 length is 15 residues. The germline V gene encodes CDR1 LNHNV and CDR2 YYDKDF (reference sequence). Unmatched junction bases numbered 5, after V lost 3 bases and J lost 5 bases. CDR3 sequence reads: CATSSGQGGTGELFF. CDR3 coding DNA: TGTGCCACCAGCAGCGGACAGGGCGGGACCGGGGAGCTGTTTTTT. Variable domain in full (rest from reference TRBV15 and TRBJ2-2): DAMVIQNPRYQVTQFGKPVTLSCSQTLNHNVMYWYQQKSSQAPKLLFHYYDKDFNNEADTPDNFQSRRPNTSFCFLDIRSPGLGDTAMYLCATSSGQGGTGELFFGEGSRLTVL.

The chain combines TRBV30 with TRBJ2-1; weak D call: TRBD2 (6 bases). The CDR3 sequence is 13 residues long. Trimming stripped 1 base from V and 12 bases from J, with 16 bases between. Per the germline V gene, CDR1 is GTSNPN and CDR2 is SVGIG (reference sequence). CDR3 sequence (DNA): TGTGCCTGGAGTGCGGGAGCTGGATTGGTGCAGTTCTTC. It specifies CAWSAGAGLVQFF.

CDR3 sequence reads: CASSPPRTFTYNEQFF. CDR3 in DNA: TGTGCCAGCTCACCACCTAGGACTTTTACCTACAATGAGCAGTTCTTC. The V call is TRBV18, the J call TRBJ2-1; TRBD2 is a possible D gene (5 bases). The V gene lost 0 bases and the J gene lost 2 bases, with 11 bases spanning the gap. Germline assignment: CDR1 KGHSH and CDR2 LQKENI. The CDR3 contains 16 residues. The full variable domain, with the rest looked up from reference TRBV18 and TRBJ2-1, is NAGVMQNPRHLVRRRGQEARLRCSPMKGHSHVYWYRQLPEEGLKFMVYLQKENIIDESGMPKERFSAEFPKEGPSILRIQQVVRGDSAAYFCASSPPRTFTYNEQFFGPGTRLTVL.

This clone was observed a single time. This chain's CDR3 is CASSLDASGSYNEQFF. The CDR3 DNA sequence: TGTGCCAGCAGCTTAGATGCAAGCGGGTCCTACAATGAGCAGTTCTTC. The chain carries TRBV11-2 and TRBJ2-1; D possibly corresponds to TRBD2 (6 bases). The V gene lost 0 bases and the J gene lost 1 base, with 10 bases spanning the gap. CDR3 length: 16 amino acids. Germline lookup yields CDR1 SGHAT and CDR2 FQNNGV.

This clone appeared a single time. The chain is built from TRBV10-1 and TRBJ2-7, with 8 bases fitting TRBD1. J gave up 4 bases and V 2 bases, and 7 bases lay outside the gene matches. Germline V gene data show CDR1 as WNHNN and CDR2 as SYGVQD (reference sequence). CDR3 length: 15 amino acids. The CDR3 is CASSEGQGHPYEQYF. The CDR3 bases are TGCGCCAGCAGTGAGGGACAGGGTCATCCTTACGAGCAGTACTTC.

The chain recombines TRBV28 with TRBJ1-3; D perhaps matches TRBD1 (6 bases). The CDR3 is 16 residues long. Germline values: CDR1 MDHEN, CDR2 SYDVKM. V shed 7 bases and J shed 0 bases, with 16 bases lying between them. CDR3 nucleotide sequence: TGTGCCAGCACCGCACCGACAGGCCTCTCTGGAAACACCATATATTTT. Encoded protein: CASTAPTGLSGNTIYF.

The chain couples TRBV5-1 to TRBJ1-2, with D unclear. Germline CDR1 and CDR2: SGHRS and YFSETQ. The CDR3 totals 12 residues. V was cut by 2 bases and J by 5 bases, with 7 bases left in between. The CDR3 loop reads CASSFSGYGYTF. The CDR3 nucleotides are TGCGCCAGCAGCTTTTCGGGATATGGCTACACCTTC.

The chain is built from TRBV7-9 and TRBJ2-5; 7 bases agree with TRBD2. This CDR3 spans 14 amino acids. Trimming cost V 1 base and J 4 bases; bases outside gene matches: 3. The germline V gene has CDR1 SEHNR and CDR2 FQNEAQ (reference sequence). CDR3: CASSLVSSGETQYF. CDR3 bases: TGTGCCAGCAGCTTAGTTTCTAGCGGAGAGACCCAGTACTTC.

The chain joins TRBV18 to TRBJ1-2; 10 bases align to TRBD1. CDR3 length equals 16 residues. Looked up from germline, CDR1 is KGHSH and CDR2 is LQKENI. V was clipped by 3 bases and J by 7 bases; unmatched bases: 11. The CDR3 here is CASSPLLDRGRVGYTF. The CDR3, as DNA: TGTGCCAGCTCACCGCTACTTGACAGGGGGCGCGTTGGCTACACCTTC.

V is TRBV6-5 and J is TRBJ2-3; 10 bases align to TRBD2. Germline CDR1 reads MNHEY; CDR2 reads SVGAGI. The CDR3 is made up of 15 amino acids. With 5 bases clipped from V and 3 bases from J, the junction kept 5 bases outside the gene matches. The chain's CDR3 is CASSLAGVGTDTQYF. The CDR3 DNA sequence: TGTGCCAGCAGTCTAGCGGGAGTAGGGACAGATACGCAGTATTTT.

This rearrangement joins TRBV7-2 to TRBJ2-3, with TRBD1 matching over 9 bases. In germline, CDR1 is SGHTA, CDR2 FQGNSA. This CDR3 region has 16 residues. J was trimmed by 2 bases and V by 5 bases; bases with no gene match: 8. Here the CDR3 DNA reads TGTGCCAGCAGCCACGGTGGGACAGGGTTCACAGATACGCAGTATTTT. Its protein product is CASSHGGTGFTDTQYF. The full variable domain, completed using reference TRBV7-2 and TRBJ2-3, is GAGVSQSPSNKVTEKGKDVELRCDPISGHTALYWYRQSLGQGLEFLIYFQGNSAPDKSGLPSDRFSAERTGGSVSTLTIQRTQQEDSAVYLCASSHGGTGFTDTQYFGPGTRLTVL.

This chain uses TRBV2 with TRBJ2-7; D not resolved. V was trimmed by 2 bases and J by 2 bases, leaving 7 bases between them. Germline V gene lookup returns CDR1 SNHLY and CDR2 FYNNEI. The CDR3 is 13 residues long. The CDR3 DNA follows: TGTGCCAGCAGTGAAAGGCTAGCCTACGAGCAGTACTTC. It encodes CASSERLAYEQYF.

The chain employs TRBV4-1 and TRBJ2-2; D may be TRBD1 (5 bases). Trimming left V 1 base short and J 7 bases short, with 10 bases between. Germline lookup yields CDR1 MGHRA and CDR2 YSYEKL. There are 14 residues in the CDR3. The CDR3 protein is CASSQVQGYGELFF. CDR3 sequence (DNA): TGCGCCAGCAGCCAAGTCCAGGGTTACGGGGAGCTGTTTTTT.

This chain joins TRBV27 and TRBJ2-2, with D perhaps TRBD2 (6 bases). The CDR3 sequence is 16 residues long. Germline V lookup: CDR1 MNHEY, CDR2 SMNVEV (reference sequence). V lost 1 base to trimming and J lost 8 bases, with 17 bases between them. The CDR3 DNA reads TGTGCCAGCAGTTTATACGGACGGCCGGGGGAAGGGGAGCTGTTTTTT. Its translation is CASSLYGRPGEGELFF.

J is TRBJ1-1 and V is TRBV15; a weak D match, TRBD1 (6 bases). Trimming cost V 6 bases and J 8 bases, with 13 bases left between them. Per the germline V gene, CDR1 is LNHNV and CDR2 is YYDKDF (reference sequence). The CDR3 totals 12 residues. The CDR3 region is CATSTQGLEAFF. CDR3 DNA: TGTGCCACCAGTACACAGGGATTGGAAGCTTTCTTT. The whole variable domain, remainder taken from reference TRBV15 and TRBJ1-1, is DAMVIQNPRYQVTQFGKPVTLSCSQTLNHNVMYWYQQKSSQAPKLLFHYYDKDFNNEADTPDNFQSRRPNTSFCFLDIRSPGLGDTAMYLCATSTQGLEAFFGQGTRLTVV.

The chain carries TRBV29-1 and TRBJ1-3; no clear D gene. Germline values: CDR1 SQVTM, CDR2 ANQGSEA. CDR3 length: 13 residues. With 6 bases removed from V and 4 bases from J, the gap between germline ends came to 13 bases. The CDR3 DNA sequence: TGCAGCGTGAGGGCGGGGAGAGGAAACACCATATATTTT. This sequence encodes CSVRAGRGNTIYF.

This rearrangement joins TRBV5-4 to TRBJ2-5; no clear D gene. The CDR3 length is 14 residues. The germline gives CDR1 SGHNT, CDR2 YYREEE (reference sequence). V was cut by 0 bases and J by 4 bases, with 10 bases left in between. The CDR3 sequence is CASSLGWARETQYF. DNA of the CDR3: TGTGCCAGCAGCTTGGGGTGGGCTCGAGAGACCCAGTACTTC.

This chain links TRBV5-1 with TRBJ2-5; maybe TRBD2 (6 bases). CDR1 and CDR2 from the germline V gene are SGHRS and YFSETQ. The length of the CDR3 is 13 residues. The V end was cut by 3 bases, the J end by 3 bases, with 9 bases between. The CDR3 loop reads CASSSGAKETQYF. Here the CDR3 DNA reads TGCGCCAGCAGCTCGGGAGCAAAAGAGACCCAGTACTTC.

The V call is TRBV10-3, the J call TRBJ2-2; D is ambiguous. The CDR3 extends over 14 amino acids. Trimming took off 7 bases at V and 5 bases at J, with 14 bases between the two ends. Germline-derived CDR1 and CDR2 are ENHRY and SYGVKD. Here the CDR3 reads CAITPRPETGELFF. CDR3 coding DNA: TGTGCCATCACCCCCCGACCGGAGACCGGGGAGCTGTTTTTT.

V gene TRBV19 combines with J gene TRBJ1-5; D may be TRBD1 (5 bases). The CDR3 has 15 residues. Per the germline V gene, CDR1 is LNHDA and CDR2 is SQIVND (reference sequence). Trimming removed 8 bases at V and 12 bases at J, with 26 bases between. The CDR3 loop reads CASSENVLGTQDQHF. The CDR3 nucleotides read TGTGCCAGTTCAGAAAACGTATTAGGGACTCAGGACCAGCATTTT.